Listed below are T cell receptor beta chains from one sample, sequenced in a study of blood T cells in healthy people across ages. TCRdb processed the 5' RACE reads anew with MiXCR; each CDR3 protein has one entry. Here the sample spans roughly 1.5 million distinct CDR3 sequences, 42% being singletons. Material: blood. Source of these receptors: a woman younger than 30 in good health. CDR3s leave out the opening cysteine and the closing phenylalanine or tryptophan. Fields, in order: J gene, V gene, CDR3 protein.

J: TRBJ2-3
V: TRBV20-1
CDR3: SAREAVNPDTQY

J: TRBJ2-7
V: TRBV6-5
CDR3: ASTPTGQYEQY

J: TRBJ2-3
V: TRBV27
CDR3: ASISGATSTDTQY

J: TRBJ1-2
V: TRBV20-1
CDR3: SAPGRPNYGYT

J: TRBJ2-3
V: TRBV30
CDR3: AWSAGADTQY

J: TRBJ1-2
V: TRBV10-3
CDR3: AISGASSGGYGYT

J: TRBJ2-1
V: TRBV7-9
CDR3: ASSGGLLIYNEQF

J: TRBJ2-1
V: TRBV28
CDR3: ASTWNYRNEQF

J: TRBJ1-1
V: TRBV29-1
CDR3: SVNDRGPQAF

J: TRBJ1-4
V: TRBV27
CDR3: ASSLSGQSDEKLF

J: TRBJ2-1
V: TRBV29-1
CDR3: SVEDHVTISNEQF

J: TRBJ1-1
V: TRBV2
CDR3: ASSWTAVNTEAF

J: TRBJ1-5
V: TRBV4-2
CDR3: ASSQEGGAYSNQPQH

J: TRBJ1-2
V: TRBV10-3
CDR3: AISEGVAGYT

J: TRBJ1-1
V: TRBV11-2
CDR3: ASSRRDRDTEAF

J: TRBJ2-6
V: TRBV6-5
CDR3: ASSSRNFAGANVLT

J: TRBJ2-2
V: TRBV20-1
CDR3: SELGNTGELF

J: TRBJ2-7
V: TRBV4-1
CDR3: ASSLLPPVNSYNEQY

J: TRBJ1-2
V: TRBV6-1
CDR3: ASSEAYSPYGYT

J: TRBJ2-3
V: TRBV9
CDR3: ASSVGVLTGVSGGQGTQY